This record concerns one T cell receptor (beta chain) sequence. This clonotype was recorded at least ten times. No cognate antigen has been identified for it. Base qualities are not recorded, but no much larger clone differs from it by a single base. Instrument on record: Illumina HiSeq 2500. Quantitative 5'-RACE with molecular barcodes was the method used to prepare the TCR beta libraries. In the original analysis: A new computational method, built on a probabilistic model of VDJ rearrangement, was used to identify disease-linked TCR variants. The public reads were reanalyzed by TCRdb: fastp trimming at Q25, MiXCR alignment, in-frame beta chains only. Rows are combined by CDR3 protein, so each entry shows the most common genes and DNA. It is TCRdb's table, rather than the study itself, that gives the V and J calls and clone size. For this sample there are around 150,000 distinct CDR3 sequences; about an eighth appear just once. The biggest ten clones account for about 4% of the sample.

The sample is drawn from a study of CD8 T cells in ankylosing spondylitis (dated by TCRdb to the late 2010s). In terms of the full investigation: The study profiled T cell receptor beta repertoires in healthy donors and ankylosing spondylitis patients to find disease-linked TCR variants. Peripheral blood samples were taken, and synovial fluid was additionally collected from ankylosing spondylitis patients. The whole study cohort included over a hundred healthy donors and some 27 ankylosing spondylitis patients. Here is what the overall study found, with its caveats: The disease-linked clones were reported as significantly enriched in matched synovial fluid samples from ankylosing spondylitis patients. A TCR beta motif made up of several highly homologous amino acid variants appeared to be characteristic of blood from ankylosing spondylitis patients. The disease-linked clones had a CD8+ phenotype and were found at relatively low frequencies in peripheral blood. Some motif variants had previously been reported in the synovial fluid and blood of reactive arthritis patients, which suggests shared mechanisms of disease initiation.

From its cysteine to its phenylalanine, the CDR3 spans 16 amino acids. The kept DNA is CDR3 alone, 48 bases in frame from the first base. CDR1 MNHNY and CDR2 SVGAGI are derived from the germline V gene (reference sequence). V is shortened by 8 bases, J by 7 bases, and the region joining them spans 21 bases. The chain is encoded by TRBV6-6 joined to TRBJ1-6; a confident D gene designation cannot be given. Sequencing was carried out using blood, either unsorted or a sorted T cell fraction (not recorded which). The receptor was derived from a female donor with ankylosing spondylitis or in good health (not recorded which). The DNA is TGTGCCAGCCAAACCTCGGGGAGCAGACTGAATTCACCCCTCCACTTT. The resulting protein is CASQTSGSRLNSPLHF.